The T cell receptor (beta chain) under discussion was sequenced for a study of T cell responses to AZD1222 COVID-19 vaccine. As for the study in general: Timing groups of about 4 and about 12 weeks for second doses were pooled.

Libraries were prepared by immunoSEQ multiplex PCR; TCRdb keeps only in-frame clonotypes and omits some of them. The sample contains approximately 130,000 clones, approximately 90% of which appear only once. In its sample, this clone was seen once. Its specificity is unknown. Germline lookup yields CDR1 SEHNR and CDR2 FQNEAQ (reference sequence). The CDR3 is 13 residues long. Trimming shortened V by 1 base and J by 7 bases, and 8 bases separated the two germline ends. Study-wide points: In the spike-specific TCR repertoire, nearly half reportedly target unmutated variant regions. Seropositive AZD1222 recipients at baseline numbered only 5 or 6.

This TCR came from an adult in good health. Sequencing was performed on peripheral blood, taken on day 0 of AZD1222 vaccination. The chain employs TRBV7-9 and TRBJ2-1; D gene unclear. CDR3 region: CASSLGTPNEQFF. In DNA, the CDR3 is TGTGCCAGCAGCTTAGGGACCCCTAATGAGCAGTTCTTC.